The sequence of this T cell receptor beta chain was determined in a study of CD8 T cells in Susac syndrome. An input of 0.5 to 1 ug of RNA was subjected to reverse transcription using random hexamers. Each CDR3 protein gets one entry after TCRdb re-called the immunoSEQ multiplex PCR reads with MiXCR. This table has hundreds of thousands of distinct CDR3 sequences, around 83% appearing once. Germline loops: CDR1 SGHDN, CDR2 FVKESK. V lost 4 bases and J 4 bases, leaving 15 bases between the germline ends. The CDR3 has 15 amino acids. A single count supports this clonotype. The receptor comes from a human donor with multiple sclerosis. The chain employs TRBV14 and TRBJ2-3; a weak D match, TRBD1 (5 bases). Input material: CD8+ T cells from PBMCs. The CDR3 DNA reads TGTGCCAGCAGCCTCGGGCAGGGTGTCGCAGATACGCAGTATTTT. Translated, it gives CASSLGQGVADTQYF.